What follows are 27 T cell receptor beta chains derived from one specimen sequenced in a study of cytomegalovirus exposure and HLA in healthy donors. The PCR had 60 Vbeta and 13 Jbeta primers. TCRdb's table, derived via immunoSEQ multiplex PCR, lists solely in-frame clones and lacks some. The sample yields 140,000 to 150,000 clones, 70% seen once. Sequencing was performed on PBMCs. These receptors originate from a woman aged 55-70 years in good health and CMV-seropositive.

This clone was found once. The chain joins TRBV30 to TRBJ2-5, with TRBD2 matching 11 bases. The J call is uncertain, as TRBJ2-7 better fits the DNA end. The CDR3 covers 16 residues. CDR1 and CDR2 (germline): GTSNPN, SVGIG (reference sequence). The CDR3 DNA sequence: TGTGCCTGGAGTCGAACAACTAGCGGGAGCTCCTACGAGCAGTACTTC. Its translation: CAWSRTTSGSSYEQYF.

The rearrangement joins TRBV6-1 to TRBJ1-4; 7 positions agree with TRBD1. This CDR3 comprises 14 residues. Trimming removed 4 bases from V and 2 bases from J; junction bases left unmatched: 1. Germline CDR1 MNHNS, CDR2 SASEGT. CDR3 coding DNA: TGTGCCAGCAGTGCCAGGGGGACTAATGAAAAACTGTTTTTT. As protein: CASSARGTNEKLFF.

V and J are TRBV28 and TRBJ2-2; 7 nucleotides align to TRBD2. The CDR3 consists of 15 residues. V was clipped by 7 bases and J by 0 bases; unmatched bases: 5. CDR1 is MDHEN and CDR2 is SYDVKM in the germline V gene. CDR3 residues: CASNGGSSNTGELFF. The CDR3 bases are TGTGCCAGCAACGGCGGGAGTTCGAACACCGGGGAGCTGTTTTTT.

The chain recombines TRBV2 with TRBJ2-6; D ambiguous. The V end was cut by 3 bases, the J end by 4 bases, with 10 bases between. Germline loops: CDR1 SNHLY, CDR2 FYNNEI. CDR3 length: 15 residues. CDR3 sequence reads: CASSESPRGANVLTF. In DNA, the CDR3 is TGTGCCAGCAGTGAGTCCCCACGGGGGGCCAACGTCCTGACTTTC.

This chain links TRBV27 with TRBJ2-1, with D possibly being TRBD2 (5 bases). The germline CDR1 and CDR2 sequences are MNHEY and SMNVEV (reference sequence). CDR3 length equals 16 residues. Between the trimmed V and J ends, which lost 2 bases and 4 bases, there was a span of 15 bases. CDR3 DNA: TGTGCCAGCAGTTTAGGAGAGGACTTGAGATACAATGAGCAGTTCTTC. Translation gives CASSLGEDLRYNEQFF.

The chain combines TRBV27 with TRBJ1-5; D is ambiguous. Deletions cut 2 bases from V and 2 bases from J, with 13 bases between. Germline CDR1 is MNHEY and CDR2 is SMNVEV (reference sequence). This CDR3 contains 16 residues. The CDR3 nucleotides are TGTGCCAGCAGTTTACTCGGGGTAAGGGGCAATCAGCCCCAGCATTTT. Its protein product is CASSLLGVRGNQPQHF.

J is TRBJ2-3 and V is TRBV5-1; 9 bases line up with TRBD2. J lost 1 base, V lost 4 bases, and 7 bases had no gene match. Germline V gene sequence: CDR1 SGHRS, CDR2 YFSETQ. The CDR3 covers 16 residues. CDR3 DNA sequence: TGCGCCAGCAGCCTGGCGGGGGGGCGCGGCACAGATACGCAGTATTTT. Protein product: CASSLAGGRGTDTQYF.

The rearrangement uses TRBV5-4 and TRBJ2-2, with a tentative D call TRBD2 (5 bases). Trimming cost V 2 bases and J 0 bases, with 8 bases left between them. CDR3 length: 15 amino acids. Germline-derived CDR1 and CDR2 are SGHNT and YYREEE (reference sequence). Written as DNA, the CDR3 is TGTGCCAGCAGCTTTCCCGGGACGAACACCGGGGAGCTGTTTTTT. It encodes CASSFPGTNTGELFF.

The V and J genes are TRBV28 and TRBJ1-1, with D perhaps TRBD1 (6 bases). The CDR3 covers 16 residues. Trimming removed 5 bases at V and 4 bases at J, with 20 bases between. Looked up from germline, CDR1 is MDHEN and CDR2 is SYDVKM. The CDR3 nucleotides are TGTGCCAGCAGTCCCCCCCGGGGGGCAAGGGGCACTGAAGCTTTCTTT. It codes for CASSPPRGARGTEAFF.

V is TRBV10-3 and J is TRBJ2-2; D unclear. Trimming pared 3 bases from V and 1 base from J, leaving 9 bases between. This CDR3 region has 15 residues. CDR1 is ENHRY, CDR2 SYGVKD, per germline. CDR3 in DNA: TGTGCCATCAGTGATGAGCAGCGGAACACCGGGGAGCTGTTTTTT. Translating gives CAISDEQRNTGELFF.

The V call is TRBV5-1, the J call TRBJ2-7, with D perhaps matching TRBD2 (6 bases). The ends were cut back, 3 bases at V and 6 bases at J, with 16 bases in the middle. Germline lookup yields CDR1 SGHRS and CDR2 YFSETQ. This CDR3 has 14 amino acids. The chain's CDR3 is CASSSGEGLSEQYF. CDR3 nucleotide sequence: TGCGCCAGCAGCTCGGGGGAAGGGCTTTCCGAGCAGTACTTC.

The CDR3 spells CASQGDRPTNEQFF. The CDR3 nucleotides are TGTGCCAGTCAAGGGGACAGGCCCACCAATGAGCAGTTCTTC. The gene calls are TRBV6-5 and TRBJ2-1, with 8 bases aligning to TRBD1. The CDR3 consists of 14 residues. Germline lookup yields CDR1 MNHEY and CDR2 SVGAGI. Trimming took 9 bases from V and 6 from J; bases not matched to a gene: 10.

The chain is built from TRBV2 and TRBJ2-3, with 8 bases aligning to TRBD1. The CDR3 is 16 amino acids. J was trimmed by 5 bases and V by 4 bases; bases with no gene match: 11. CDR1 SNHLY and CDR2 FYNNEI come from the germline V gene. The chain's CDR3 is CASSVAGGPRGDTQYF. The CDR3 region has the DNA TGTGCCAGCAGTGTCGCAGGGGGCCCTCGGGGAGATACGCAGTATTTT.

The chain joins TRBV6-1 to TRBJ2-5; the D is unclear. Germline V gives CDR1 MNHNS, CDR2 SASEGT. V gave up 3 bases and J gave up 3 bases, with 5 bases separating them. The CDR3 totals 12 residues. CDR3 loop: CASSDFEETQYF. The CDR3 nucleotides read TGTGCCAGCAGTGACTTCGAAGAGACCCAGTACTTC.

There are a few counts of this clone. This rearrangement joins TRBV2 to TRBJ2-5, with D uncertain. Germline V CDR1 and CDR2: SNHLY, FYNNEI. V lost 8 bases, J lost 4 bases, and 8 bases lay in between. The length of the CDR3 is 11 residues. As DNA, the CDR3 is TGTGCCAGCTCAATCGGAGAGACCCAGTACTTC. Translated, it gives CASSIGETQYF.

The chain couples TRBV2 to TRBJ1-5; 8 nucleotides match TRBD1. There are 14 residues in the CDR3. CDR1 is SNHLY and CDR2 is FYNNEI in the germline V gene. V lost 9 bases to trimming and J lost 7 bases; unmatched junction nucleotides: 11. The CDR3 sequence is CASIKGQGGQPQHF. In DNA form, the CDR3 reads TGTGCCAGTATTAAAGGACAGGGTGGCCAGCCCCAGCATTTT.

The chain uses TRBV27 and TRBJ2-3; 8 positions match TRBD2. Per germline, CDR1 MNHEY and CDR2 SMNVEV (reference sequence). V shed 5 bases and J 2 bases; nucleotides not matched to a gene: 12. CDR3 length: 17 residues. CDR3 bases: TGTGCCAGCAGTCCTTGGGCTAGCGGGTTGGACACAGATACGCAGTATTTT. Protein product: CASSPWASGLDTDTQYF.

The chain carries TRBV5-4 and TRBJ2-4; TRBD1 is a possible D gene (7 bases). V gave up 0 bases and J gave up 1 base, with 11 bases separating them. CDR3 length equals 16 residues. Per the germline V gene, CDR1 is SGHNT and CDR2 is YYREEE (reference sequence). The CDR3: CASSLGGDSAKNIQYF. CDR3 sequence (DNA): TGTGCCAGCAGCTTGGGGGGGGACAGCGCCAAAAACATTCAGTACTTC.

This chain connects TRBV5-1 to TRBJ2-1; tentative D call: TRBD1 (6 bases). In germline, CDR1 is SGHRS, CDR2 YFSETQ. The germline V and J ends were trimmed by 5 bases and 7 bases, with 13 bases remaining between them. This CDR3 comprises 13 residues. CDR3 nucleotide sequence: TGCGCCAGCAGGGTGGGGGCGCCTAATGAGCAGTTCTTC. Translation gives CASRVGAPNEQFF. The variable domain in full, completed from reference TRBV5-1 and TRBJ2-1, reads KAGVTQTPRYLIKTRGQQVTLSCSPISGHRSVSWYQQTPGQGLQFLFEYFSETQRNKGNFPGRFSGRQFSNSRSEMNVSTLELGDSALYLCASRVGAPNEQFFGPGTRLTVL.

The J gene is TRBJ2-7, the V gene TRBV6-1; D is uncertain. The CDR3 consists of 11 residues. Germline CDR1 is MNHNS and CDR2 is SASEGT. With 6 bases removed from V and 6 bases from J, the gap between germline ends came to 9 bases. CDR3 residues: CASRAWLEQYF. DNA of the CDR3: TGTGCCAGCAGAGCGTGGCTCGAGCAGTACTTC.

A single count supports this clone. The chain recombines TRBV7-9 with TRBJ1-2; D is unclear. V was shortened by 6 bases and J by 3 bases, with 11 bases between the two germline ends. Germline V lookup: CDR1 SEHNR, CDR2 FQNEAQ (reference sequence). The CDR3 contains 13 residues. CDR3 in DNA: TGTGCCAGCAGTTCCCATAGCCACTATGGCTACACCTTC. It yields the protein CASSSHSHYGYTF.

CDR3 protein: CASSQGQGAEAFF. The CDR3 DNA is TGTGCCAGCAGCCAAGGACAGGGGGCGGAAGCTTTCTTT. The chain combines TRBV11-1 with TRBJ1-1; 11 bases align to TRBD1. J gave up 8 bases and V 5 bases, and 4 bases lay outside the gene matches. Germline-derived CDR1 and CDR2 are SGHAT and FQDESV (reference sequence). This CDR3 contains 13 residues.

The V call is TRBV5-4, the J call TRBJ2-7; tentatively, D is TRBD2 (5 bases). The CDR3 runs to 13 residues. CDR1 is SGHNT and CDR2 is YYREEE in the germline V gene (reference sequence). Trimming shortened V by 0 bases and J by 2 bases, and 6 bases separated the two germline ends. Here the CDR3 DNA reads TGTGCCAGCAGCTTGGCCGGGACCTACGAGCAGTACTTC. It translates to CASSLAGTYEQYF.

The CDR3 DNA reads as TGTGCCAGCACCCTCGGGGGAGGAGCTACTGGAAACACCATATATTTT. Translating gives CASTLGGGATGNTIYF. This sequence joins TRBV28 and TRBJ1-3; maybe TRBD1 (5 bases). Trimming stripped 7 bases from V and 2 bases from J, with 18 bases between. Germline V gene sequence: CDR1 MDHEN, CDR2 SYDVKM. The CDR3 runs 16 residues.

This clone was counted a few times. V and J are TRBV6-5 and TRBJ1-1, with D perhaps TRBD1 (6 bases). The CDR3 contains 14 residues. Germline V gene data show CDR1 as MNHEY and CDR2 as SVGAGI. Trimming took off 7 bases at V and 4 bases at J, with 16 bases between the two ends. CDR3 sequence reads: CASTRNREGTEAFF. The CDR3 DNA reads as TGTGCCAGCACCCGAAACAGGGAAGGCACTGAAGCTTTCTTT.

Of note for this clone: Compared with germline, one end of the junction differs, possibly owing to a read error. This chain connects TRBV4-2 to TRBJ2-7, with 8 bases fitting TRBD2. The CDR3 totals 15 residues. Germline assignment: CDR1 LGHNA and CDR2 YNFKEQ. This chain's CDR3 is CASSQDPAGAAREHF. CDR3 nucleotide sequence: TGTGCCAGCAGCCAAGACCCAGCGGGGGCCGCGAGAGAGCACTTC.

The V and J genes are TRBV27 and TRBJ1-3; no clear D gene. The V end lost 6 bases, the J end lost 0 bases, and 6 bases lay between the germline ends. There are 13 residues in the CDR3. CDR1 and CDR2 (germline): MNHEY, SMNVEV (reference sequence). CDR3 amino acids: CASSPYSGNTIYF. DNA of the CDR3: TGTGCCAGCAGCCCTTACTCTGGAAACACCATATATTTT.